These 16 T cell receptor beta chains originate from one sample sequenced in a study of PD-1 blockade in classical Hodgkin lymphoma (dated by TCRdb to the early 2020s). Read against the paper, the sample's time point label means: cycle 4 day 1 (C4D1), after less than seven weeks of nivolumab. All trial patients had relapsed after autologous stem cell transplantation, with cohorts A, B and C differing in prior brentuximab vedotin exposure. CD4+ T cells were purified from thawed PBMCs by magnetic negative selection with a Miltenyi CD4+ T cell isolation kit. The library relied on the immunoSEQ multiplex PCR assay. Entries here come from immuneACCESS through TCRdb and include only in-frame sequences with V and J called. Some clones fail to appear in such tables; in the studies checked, an unresolved V gene covers under half of the shortfall, and the cause of the remainder is unknown. This sample comprises 15,000 to 20,000 clones, approximately 70% of them detected only once. The ten largest make up approximately 2.7% of the sample.

The specimen comprised CD4+ T cells from blood, sampled before the fourth cycle of nivolumab. The receptors derive from a human donor with classical Hodgkin lymphoma.

The CDR3 region has the DNA TGCAGCGGGGGAAGCGGGAGTAGTCGTAGCGAGCAGTACTTC. Translated: CSGGSGSSRSEQYF. The chain couples TRBV29-1 to TRBJ2-7; 8 bases are a match to TRBD2. This CDR3 has 14 residues. Germline V gives CDR1 SQVTM, CDR2 ANQGSEA. The trim removed 7 bases at V and 6 bases at J, leaving 14 bases unmatched.

The chain links TRBV5-8 to TRBJ1-5; no clear D. The CDR3 runs to 13 residues. Germline V gives CDR1 SGHTS, CDR2 YDEGEE. V dropped 0 bases and J dropped 7 bases, with 8 bases sitting between them. This CDR3 reads CASSLDVTQPQHF. DNA of the CDR3: TGTGCCAGCAGCTTGGATGTTACACAGCCCCAGCATTTT.

The rearrangement uses TRBV7-2 and TRBJ2-7; 10 positions agree with TRBD1. V dropped 2 bases and J dropped 3; count of bases not matched to a gene: 7. Germline CDR1 and CDR2: SGHTA and FQGNSA. The CDR3 is made up of 16 amino acids. The CDR3 protein is CASSLSGTGVIYEQYF. CDR3 coding DNA: TGTGCCAGCAGCTTATCCGGGACAGGGGTAATCTACGAGCAGTACTTC.

There are a few counts of this clone. This sequence joins TRBV18 and TRBJ2-7; D ambiguous. The CDR3 is 15 amino acids. Trimming removed 1 base from V and 2 bases from J, with 12 bases in between. From germline, CDR1 is KGHSH and CDR2 LQKENI. The CDR3 bases are TGTGCCAGCTCACCACGTGCGGCAAGAACCTACGAGCAGTACTTC. Amino acids: CASSPRAARTYEQYF.

J is TRBJ2-1 and V is TRBV4-2, with 9 bases matching TRBD2. Looked up from germline, CDR1 is LGHNA and CDR2 is YNFKEQ. The CDR3 contains 17 residues. The junction had 8 bases not matched to a gene; V was cut back by 1 base and J by 4 bases. CDR3 in amino acids: CASSQVVASGVYNEQFF. The DNA for the CDR3 is TGTGCCAGCAGCCAAGTCGTGGCTAGCGGGGTGTACAATGAGCAGTTCTTC.

The chain combines TRBV27 with TRBJ2-7; the match to TRBD2 covers 8 bases. The length of the CDR3 is 16 residues. V shed 0 bases, J shed 4 bases, and the junction held 8 bases outside the gene matches. CDR1 and CDR2 (germline): MNHEY, SMNVEV (reference sequence). CDR3 DNA sequence: TGTGCCAGCAGTTTATCCGGGACTAGTATTCCGTACGAGCAGTACTTC. Translation: CASSLSGTSIPYEQYF.

The CDR3 is CASSVLAGTSEIYNEQFF. CDR3 nucleotide sequence: TGTGCCAGCAGCGTACTCGCAGGGACTAGCGAGATCTACAATGAGCAGTTCTTC. The chain uses TRBV9 and TRBJ2-1; TRBD2 matches at 10 bases. Trimming at V came to 1 base and at J to 3 bases, leaving 10 bases not matched to a gene. The CDR3 sequence is 18 residues long. Germline-derived CDR1 and CDR2 are SGDLS and YYNGEE.

The V call is TRBV28, the J call TRBJ2-5, with 11 positions matching TRBD2. This CDR3 is 15 amino acids long. Germline lookup yields CDR1 MDHEN and CDR2 SYDVKM. The J segment lost 3 bases and the V segment lost 5 bases, leaving 5 bases of the junction unmatched. CDR3 sequence (DNA): TGTGCCAGCAGTGCGGGACTAGCGGTTAAAGAGACCCAGTACTTC. It codes for CASSAGLAVKETQYF.

CDR3 nucleotide sequence: TGCGCCAGCAGCTTGTGGCAGGGACGCGATACGCAGTATTTT. Its protein product is CASSLWQGRDTQYF. The rearrangement uses TRBV5-1 and TRBJ2-3, with D possibly called TRBD1 or TRBD2 (5 bases each). V was shortened by 1 base and J by 6 bases, with 12 bases between the two germline ends. There are 14 residues in the CDR3. The germline V gene encodes CDR1 SGHRS and CDR2 YFSETQ.

This chain links TRBV7-4 with TRBJ2-7; D may be TRBD2 (5 bases). CDR3 length: 15 residues. In germline, CDR1 is SGHVT, CDR2 SQSDAQ. V lost 0 bases and J lost 2, with 11 bases in between. CDR3 in amino acids: CASSLAPSQPYEQYF. CDR3 DNA: TGTGCCAGCAGCTTAGCTCCTAGCCAACCCTACGAGCAGTACTTC.

The rearrangement uses TRBV18 and TRBJ1-2; D might be TRBD1 (5 bases). The germline CDR1 and CDR2 sequences are KGHSH and LQKENI. The V end lost 4 bases, the J end lost 8 bases, and 17 bases lay between the germline ends. The CDR3 runs 14 residues. The CDR3 spells CASSQPNQGNGYTF. The CDR3, as DNA: TGTGCCAGCTCACAACCAAATCAGGGAAACGGCTACACCTTC.

This CDR3 is CASSFSLTWDEQFF. The DNA for the CDR3 is TGTGCCAGCAGCTTTTCCCTAACATGGGATGAGCAGTTCTTC. This chain joins TRBV11-2 and TRBJ2-1; D is uncertain. The CDR3 consists of 14 residues. Germline V CDR1 and CDR2: SGHAT, FQNNGV. V lost 3 bases and J lost 8, with 14 bases in between.

This clone was counted only a few times. The genes are TRBV6-5 and TRBJ2-7; a possible D gene is TRBD1 (5 bases). The CDR3 consists of 14 residues. Deletions cut 0 bases from V and 5 bases from J, with 11 bases between. Germline values: CDR1 MNHEY, CDR2 SVGAGI. The CDR3 DNA reads as TGTGCCAGCAGTTACTCAGGGGTCAGGAACGAGCAGTACTTC. It specifies CASSYSGVRNEQYF.

This chain connects TRBV6-5 to TRBJ1-1; D uncertain. The V gene's germline CDR1 is MNHEY and CDR2 SVGAGI. V was pared by 2 bases and J by 1 base, with 8 bases between. This CDR3 contains 14 residues. CDR3 nucleotides: TGTGCCAGCAGTTACGCGGACCCGAACACTGAAGCTTTCTTT. It codes for CASSYADPNTEAFF.

This clone qualifies as medium-sized (0.01 to 0.1%). The V and J genes are TRBV9 and TRBJ2-1; TRBD2 agrees at 7 bases. The CDR3 covers 15 residues. The germline V gene encodes CDR1 SGDLS and CDR2 YYNGEE. V gave up 0 bases and J gave up 3 bases; unmatched junction bases: 3. Written as DNA, the CDR3 is TGTGCCAGCAGCGTAGATGCGGGGGACTACAATGAGCAGTTCTTC. This encodes CASSVDAGDYNEQFF.

This clone occurred a few times. The chain is built from TRBV2 and TRBJ2-5; 8 nucleotides agree with TRBD1. Germline lookup yields CDR1 SNHLY and CDR2 FYNNEI. After removal of 6 bases from V and 5 bases from J, the junction contained 11 bases not matched to a gene. This CDR3 has 15 amino acids. The CDR3 nucleotides are TGTGCCAGCAGATTTCAGGGGGCGGTGGCCGAGACCCAGTACTTC. Amino acids: CASRFQGAVAETQYF.